The 20 T cell receptor beta chains in this list originate from one sample, sequenced in a study of blood T cell repertoires in COVID-19. Generated by immunoSEQ multiplex PCR, the TCRdb table keeps only in-frame clones and is missing some. The data contain under 150,000 clones, approximately 84% of them singletons. Material: peripheral blood. The receptor set was obtained from a human donor in a cohort sampled during active COVID-19.

This chain joins TRBV6-5 and TRBJ2-3; 11 bases are a match to TRBD1. Looked up from germline, CDR1 is MNHEY and CDR2 is SVGAGI. V was clipped by 4 bases and J by 2 bases; unmatched bases: 5. CDR3 size: 16 residues. The DNA for the CDR3 is TGTGCCAGCAGTTTCCGGGACAGGGGGGTCACAGATACGCAGTATTTT. Its protein product is CASSFRDRGVTDTQYF.

The V call is TRBV5-4, the J call TRBJ2-3, with 11 nucleotides matching TRBD2. The V gene end was trimmed by 4 bases and the J gene end by 7 bases; junction bases not matched to a gene: 11. Germline V lookup: CDR1 SGHNT, CDR2 YYREEE (reference sequence). CDR3 length: 16 residues. In DNA, the CDR3 is TGTGCCAGCAGCCCAAGCACCGGGACTAGCGGATATACGCAGTATTTT. Its translation is CASSPSTGTSGYTQYF.

The chain uses TRBV11-3 and TRBJ2-5; D gene ambiguous. CDR3 length equals 13 residues. Germline V gene data show CDR1 as SGHNT and CDR2 as YENEEA. Trimming took off 6 bases at V and 2 bases at J, with 10 bases between the two ends. CDR3 coding DNA: TGTGCCAGCAGTTCACAGCTGCAAGAGACCCAGTACTTC. The encoded protein is CASSSQLQETQYF.

This rearrangement joins TRBV19 to TRBJ1-2, with TRBD1 matching 10 bases. The germline CDR1 and CDR2 sequences are LNHDA and SQIVND (reference sequence). This CDR3 has 17 residues. Trimming took 6 bases from V and 0 from J; bases not matched to a gene: 10. CDR3 amino acids: CASRFTGTGDSNYGYTF. The CDR3 DNA sequence: TGTGCCAGTAGATTCACCGGGACAGGGGATTCTAACTATGGCTACACCTTC.

This sequence joins TRBV19 and TRBJ2-2; a possible D gene is TRBD1 (6 bases). V gave up 5 bases and J gave up 0 bases, with 16 bases separating them. The CDR3 is 17 residues long. The V gene's germline CDR1 is LNHDA and CDR2 SQIVND (reference sequence). The CDR3 reads CASSPRRTEPNTGELFF. The CDR3 DNA reads TGTGCCAGTAGTCCCAGACGGACAGAACCGAACACCGGGGAGCTGTTTTTT.

This clone was seen more than once but under ten times. J is TRBJ2-1 and V is TRBV5-4; tentatively, D is TRBD1 (7 bases). CDR3 length equals 14 residues. Germline V CDR1 and CDR2: SGHNT, YYREEE (reference sequence). V lost 0 bases to trimming and J lost 10 bases, with 14 bases between them. CDR3 protein: CASSLEGAGREQFF. The DNA for the CDR3 is TGTGCCAGCAGCTTGGAGGGGGCGGGGAGAGAGCAGTTCTTC. Combining the CDR3 with reference TRBV5-4 and TRBJ2-1 gives the whole variable domain ETGVTQSPTHLIKTRGQQVTLRCSSQSGHNTVSWYQQALGQGPQFIFQYYREEENGRGNFPPRFSGLQFPNYSSELNVNALELDDSALYLCASSLEGAGREQFFGPGTRLTVL.

This chain links TRBV5-1 with TRBJ2-2; D perhaps matches TRBD1 (6 bases). The CDR3 is 15 amino acids. Germline assignment: CDR1 SGHRS and CDR2 YFSETQ. Between the trimmed V and J ends, which lost 3 bases and 3 bases, there was a span of 12 bases. This chain's CDR3 is CASSYGRGDTGELFF. The CDR3 DNA is TGCGCCAGCAGCTACGGCAGGGGAGACACCGGGGAGCTGTTTTTT.

This chain connects TRBV6-2 or TRBV6-3 to TRBJ1-5, with D perhaps TRBD1 (6 bases). Deletions cut 5 bases from V and 2 bases from J, with 7 bases between. The CDR3 sequence is 13 residues long. CDR1 and CDR2 from the germline V gene are MNHEY and SVGEGT. The CDR3 nucleotides are TGTGCCAGCAGTCGACAGGGCAATCAGCCCCAGCATTTT. Translated, it gives CASSRQGNQPQHF.

This chain joins TRBV12-5 and TRBJ1-1; perhaps TRBD1 as D (5 bases). The CDR3 is made up of 13 amino acids. Germline V gene lookup returns CDR1 LGHNT and CDR2 FRNRAP. V lost 5 bases and J lost 10, with 17 bases in between. This CDR3 reads CASGPRVSGVAFF. The DNA of the CDR3 is TGTGCTAGTGGTCCCAGGGTGTCGGGCGTAGCTTTCTTT.

The chain carries TRBV5-1 and TRBJ2-1, with TRBD2 matching 7 bases. This CDR3 contains 14 residues. The J segment lost 1 base and the V segment lost 3 bases, leaving 1 base of the junction unmatched. From germline, CDR1 is SGHRS and CDR2 YFSETQ. CDR3 sequence (DNA): TGCGCCAGCAGCTCCGGGGGGTCCTACAATGAGCAGTTCTTC. It is translated as CASSSGGSYNEQFF.

The gene calls are TRBV14 and TRBJ1-2, with TRBD1 identical over 10 bases. The trim removed 5 bases at V and 4 bases at J, leaving 1 base unmatched. The CDR3 sequence is 13 residues long. Germline lookup yields CDR1 SGHDN and CDR2 FVKESK. As DNA, the CDR3 is TGTGCCAGCAGCGGGGACAGGGGCTATGGCTACACCTTC. Translated, it gives CASSGDRGYGYTF.

V gene TRBV5-5 combines with J gene TRBJ2-7; unclear D gene. This CDR3 is built from 14 residues. Trimming cost V 4 bases and J 2 bases, with 13 bases left between them. CDR1 is SGHKS, CDR2 YYEKEE, per germline (reference sequence). The CDR3 DNA is TGTGCCAGCAGCGGCGGCCGGCGGCCCTACGAGCAGTACTTC. It yields the protein CASSGGRRPYEQYF.

This chain connects TRBV19 to TRBJ1-2; D is perhaps TRBD1 (5 bases). The CDR3 consists of 16 residues. V was trimmed by 3 bases and J by 4 bases, leaving 18 bases between them. CDR1 is LNHDA, CDR2 SQIVND, per germline (reference sequence). As DNA, the CDR3 is TGTGCCAGTAGTATCGCGACCTCGGGGGGAGTCTATGGCTACACCTTC. As protein: CASSIATSGGVYGYTF.

The chain joins TRBV18 to TRBJ1-4, with 8 bases identical to TRBD1. This CDR3 is 16 amino acids long. Germline V CDR1 and CDR2: KGHSH, LQKENI. Losses at the gene ends were 8 bases for V and 2 bases for J; bases not matched to a gene: 10. This chain's CDR3 is CASTRRQGNTNEKLFF. The CDR3 nucleotides read TGTGCCAGCACTCGCAGACAGGGGAATACTAATGAAAAACTGTTTTTT. Full variable domain (remainder filled in from reference TRBV18 and TRBJ1-4): NAGVMQNPRHLVRRRGQEARLRCSPMKGHSHVYWYRQLPEEGLKFMVYLQKENIIDESGMPKERFSAEFPKEGPSILRIQQVVRGDSAAYFCASTRRQGNTNEKLFFGSGTQLSVL.

Written as DNA, the CDR3 is TGTGCCATCAGTGAGCCACAGGGACGCGGGACCCAGTACTTC. Translating gives CAISEPQGRGTQYF. The J gene is TRBJ2-5, the V gene TRBV10-3, with D tentatively TRBD1 (6 bases). The CDR3 is made up of 14 amino acids. V gave up 2 bases and J gave up 7 bases, with 14 bases separating them. Germline V CDR1 and CDR2: ENHRY, SYGVKD.

This chain joins TRBV27 and TRBJ1-4, with a possible D match to TRBD1 (6 bases). Trimming pared 2 bases from V and 4 bases from J, leaving 20 bases between. There are 18 residues in the CDR3. In germline, CDR1 is MNHEY, CDR2 SMNVEV (reference sequence). CDR3 sequence (DNA): TGTGCCAGCAGTTTAGTTTGGGGTCCGGACAGACATAATGAAAAACTGTTTTTT. Protein: CASSLVWGPDRHNEKLFF.

The chain is built from TRBV7-6 and TRBJ2-1, with TRBD2 matching 8 bases. The length of the CDR3 is 15 residues. The ends lost 5 bases at V and 1 base at J; junction bases unmatched: 4. Per the germline V gene, CDR1 is SGHVS and CDR2 is FNYEAQ. The CDR3 reads CASSGIAGSYNEQFF. Here the CDR3 DNA reads TGTGCCAGCAGCGGAATAGCGGGATCCTACAATGAGCAGTTCTTC.

The chain combines TRBV19 with TRBJ2-7, with D perhaps TRBD1 (6 bases). V lost 6 bases to trimming and J lost 3 bases, with 15 bases between them. Germline assignment: CDR1 LNHDA and CDR2 SQIVND (reference sequence). This CDR3 region has 14 residues. The CDR3 nucleotides are TGTGCCAGTAGCACGACAGGTTTGGTCTACGAGCAGTACTTC. Amino acids: CASSTTGLVYEQYF.

This rearrangement joins TRBV3-1 (or the pseudogene TRBV3-2) to TRBJ2-5; D might be TRBD1 (5 bases). Trimming left V 7 bases short and J 0 bases short, with 9 bases between. From germline, CDR1 is LGHDT and CDR2 YNNKEL (reference sequence). This CDR3 has 13 residues. CDR3: CASTPGYQETQYF. CDR3 DNA: TGTGCCAGCACCCCAGGGTACCAAGAGACCCAGTACTTC.

The chain is built from TRBV6-2 or TRBV6-3 and TRBJ2-2, with 13 positions matching TRBD2. CDR1 is MNHEY, CDR2 SVGEGT, per germline. The CDR3 is made up of 16 amino acids. The V and J ends lost 5 bases and 7 bases, in that order; junction bases with no gene match: 7. The DNA of the CDR3 is TGTGCCAGCAGTCGGACTAGCGGGGGTACCGGCGGGGAGCTGTTTTTT. Amino acid sequence: CASSRTSGGTGGELFF.